This entry lists 21 T cell receptor beta chains sequenced from one sample in a study of blood T cells in healthy people across ages. A J-beta primer mix and a sample-barcoded 5' primer were used in a second PCR of about 7 to 12 cycles. MiXCR, applied by TCRdb to the 5' RACE reads, yields one record per CDR3 protein. The sample shows around 520,000 distinct CDR3 sequences, about 26% of them seen only once. In addition, the sample was reused for a study of T cells of mothers and their children.

Sequencing input: blood. The receptor source for this set is a boy between 2 and 10 years old in good health.

This clonotype has a count of ten or more. The chain is built from TRBV12-3 or TRBV12-4 and TRBJ1-1; 8 positions match TRBD1. CDR3 length equals 13 residues. Trimming took 7 bases from V and 5 from J; bases not matched to a gene: 6. The CDR3 loop is CASTFRDRTEAFF. CDR3 DNA sequence: TGTGCCAGCACCTTCCGGGACAGGACTGAAGCTTTCTTT.

There are a few counts of this clonotype. V is TRBV13 and J is TRBJ2-3; 11 bases match TRBD2. The ends lost 2 bases at V and 5 bases at J; junction bases unmatched: 0. The CDR3 runs 14 residues. Germline CDR1 and CDR2: PRHDT and FYEKMQ (reference sequence). The CDR3 bases are TGTGCCAGCAGCTTACTAGCGGGAGGAGATACGCAGTATTTT. Its translation: CASSLLAGGDTQYF.

This clonotype was detected a few times. The V call is TRBV6-5, the J call TRBJ2-1; D ambiguous. The germline V gene has CDR1 MNHEY and CDR2 SVGAGI. V was pared by 8 bases and J by 5 bases, with 10 bases between. The CDR3 runs to 12 residues. This CDR3 reads CASLSENNEQFF. The CDR3 nucleotides are TGTGCCAGCTTATCGGAAAACAATGAGCAGTTCTTC.

V and J are TRBV7-6 and TRBJ2-5; D perhaps matches TRBD2 (6 bases). Germline CDR1 reads SGHVS; CDR2 reads FNYEAQ. The CDR3 is 12 residues long. The ends were cut back, 2 bases at V and 9 bases at J, with 10 bases in the middle. Here the CDR3 DNA reads TGTGCCAGCAGCTTACTAGCGAAGGCCCAGTACTTC. It specifies CASSLLAKAQYF.

This chain connects TRBV29-1 to TRBJ2-5, with D unresolved. The CDR3 has 15 residues. The germline gives CDR1 SQVTM, CDR2 ANQGSEA. Trimming removed 3 bases at V and 1 base at J, with 15 bases between. CDR3 sequence: CSVERLVETQETQYF. The CDR3 DNA reads TGCAGCGTTGAGAGGTTGGTGGAAACCCAAGAGACCCAGTACTTC.

This clonotype was recorded once. The chain carries TRBV13 and TRBJ2-7; D is possibly TRBD1 (6 bases). V lost 6 bases to trimming and J lost 12 bases, with 18 bases between them. CDR1 PRHDT and CDR2 FYEKMQ come from the germline V gene (reference sequence). The CDR3 extends over 12 amino acids. The CDR3 sequence is CASSLDRTARYF. CDR3 nucleotides: TGTGCCAGCAGTTTGGATCGGACAGCTCGGTACTTC. The complete variable domain, with remaining parts taken from reference TRBV13 and TRBJ2-7, reads AAGVIQSPRHLIKEKRETATLKCYPIPRHDTVYWYQQGPGQDPQFLISFYEKMQSDKGSIPDRFSAQQFSDYHSELNMSSLELGDSALYFCASSLDRTARYFGPGTRLTVT.

V gene TRBV7-2 combines with J gene TRBJ2-1, with 7 bases that match TRBD2. Looked up from germline, CDR1 is SGHTA and CDR2 is FQGNSA. V trimming: 0 bases; J trimming: 8 bases; junction bases outside the gene matches: 13. CDR3 length equals 17 residues. CDR3 DNA: TGTGCCAGCAGCTTAGCTTCTAGCGGACCCCCGGGCGATGAGCAGTTCTTC. Translation gives CASSLASSGPPGDEQFF.

This clonotype was counted a few times. J is TRBJ2-1 and V is TRBV9, with no clear D. V gave up 3 bases and J gave up 7 bases, with 20 bases separating them. The V gene's germline CDR1 is SGDLS and CDR2 YYNGEE. CDR3 length: 16 amino acids. The CDR3 loop is CASSDFGTPEYNEQFF. CDR3 DNA sequence: TGTGCCAGCAGCGACTTCGGAACTCCGGAGTATAATGAGCAGTTCTTC. Full variable domain (outside the CDR3, taken from reference TRBV9 and TRBJ2-1): DSGVTQTPKHLITATGQRVTLRCSPRSGDLSVYWYQQSLDQGLQFLIQYYNGEERAKGNILERFSAQQFPDLHSELNLSSLELGDSALYFCASSDFGTPEYNEQFFGPGTRLTVL.

This clonotype was detected a few times. V and J are TRBV5-1 and TRBJ2-3; D is unclear. Between the trimmed V and J ends, which lost 4 bases and 0 bases, there was a span of 9 bases. Germline V gene lookup returns CDR1 SGHRS and CDR2 YFSETQ. The CDR3 contains 14 residues. The CDR3 protein is CASSETSSTDTQYF. In DNA, the CDR3 is TGCGCCAGCAGCGAGACAAGTAGCACAGATACGCAGTATTTT.

This clonotype was observed a handful of times. This chain joins TRBV7-2 and TRBJ2-4, with D tentatively TRBD2 (5 bases). Germline loops: CDR1 SGHTA, CDR2 FQGNSA. The CDR3 length is 16 residues. Trimming left V 1 base short and J 0 bases short, with 10 bases between. CDR3 protein: CASSLDGGLAKNIQYF. CDR3 in DNA: TGTGCCAGCAGCTTAGATGGCGGACTAGCCAAAAACATTCAGTACTTC.

There are many counts of this clonotype. The chain links TRBV12-3 or TRBV12-4 to TRBJ2-5; 7 nucleotides line up with TRBD1. Germline trimming cut 0 bases from V and 2 bases from J; bases unmatched to any gene: 0. This CDR3 spans 14 amino acids. The CDR3 DNA reads as TGTGCCAGCAGTTTAGCGGACAGGCAAGAGACCCAGTACTTC. It codes for CASSLADRQETQYF.

The gene calls are TRBV6-5 and TRBJ2-5; D uncertain. Trimming shortened V by 2 bases and J by 0 bases, and 13 bases separated the two germline ends. This CDR3 contains 16 residues. Germline V gene sequence: CDR1 MNHEY, CDR2 SVGAGI. The CDR3 protein is CASSYIGYGNQETQYF. The CDR3 DNA reads as TGTGCCAGCAGTTACATTGGCTACGGAAACCAAGAGACCCAGTACTTC.

This clonotype was counted only a few times. The chain links TRBV7-8 to TRBJ2-1, with TRBD2 matching over 13 bases. The closer fit of TRBJ2-7 to the DNA end suggests the J call may be wrong. The CDR3 totals 16 residues. CDR1 SGHVS and CDR2 FQNEAQ come from the germline V gene. CDR3: CASSIPGLAGAYEQYF. CDR3 DNA: TGTGCCAGCAGCATACCAGGACTAGCGGGAGCCTACGAGCAGTACTTC.

This clonotype was picked up a small number of times. The chain employs TRBV24-1 and TRBJ2-2, with TRBD1 identical over 10 bases. The V and J ends lost 10 bases and 7 bases, in that order; junction bases with no gene match: 11. CDR1 and CDR2 from the germline V gene are KGHDR and SFDVKD. This CDR3 contains 15 residues. The CDR3 DNA follows: TGTGCCACGTCCCCCGGACAGGGGGATGTCGGGGAGCTGTTTTTT. Its translation: CATSPGQGDVGELFF.

The chain combines TRBV6-6 with TRBJ2-2, with TRBD2 matching 9 bases. CDR3 size: 16 residues. The germline V gene has CDR1 MNHNY and CDR2 SVGAGI (reference sequence). J lost 5 bases, V lost 0 bases, and 4 bases had no gene match. The CDR3 loop reads CASSYSVLAGTGELFF. The CDR3 coding sequence is TGTGCCAGCAGTTACTCGGTGCTAGCGGGGACCGGGGAGCTGTTTTTT.

This clonotype has a handful of counts. The chain carries TRBV27 and TRBJ1-2, with a tentative D call TRBD1 (5 bases). V was clipped by 6 bases and J by 8 bases, with 13 bases between them. The germline V gene encodes CDR1 MNHEY and CDR2 SMNVEV (reference sequence). The CDR3 is made up of 12 amino acids. CDR3 amino acids: CASSGAGFGYTF. The CDR3 bases are TGTGCCAGCAGCGGCGCAGGGTTCGGCTACACCTTC.

Details on this clonotype: The junction departs from germline at one end; a sequencing error may be responsible. The genes are TRBV5-1 and TRBJ2-7; maybe TRBD1 (5 bases). Germline V gene data show CDR1 as SGHRS and CDR2 as YFSETQ. CDR3 length: 14 amino acids. CDR3 amino acids: CTSSLVAGYYEQYF. The CDR3 DNA reads as TGCACCAGCAGCTTGGTCGCAGGGTACTACGAGCAGTACTTC. Looking up the rest from reference TRBV5-1 and TRBJ2-7 gives the full variable domain: KAGVTQTPRYLIKTRGQQVTLSCSPISGHRSVSWYQQTPGQGLQFLFEYFSETQRNKGNFPGRFSGRQFSNSRSEMNVSTLELGDSALYLCTSSLVAGYYEQYFGPGTRLTVT.

This clonotype was observed a few times. This chain connects TRBV27 to TRBJ2-1; 10 nucleotides match TRBD2. The DNA end is a closer match to TRBJ2-7, so the J assignment may be wrong. Per germline, CDR1 MNHEY and CDR2 SMNVEV (reference sequence). This CDR3 is 15 amino acids long. In nucleotides, the CDR3 is TGTGCCAGCAGTCCCTCCGGGACTAGCGCTCGGGAGCAGTACTTC. Translating it yields CASSPSGTSAREQYF.

This clonotype was seen a handful of times. The J gene is TRBJ1-6, the V gene TRBV9; D ambiguous. The CDR3 is made up of 15 amino acids. CDR1 is SGDLS, CDR2 YYNGEE, per germline. Trimming removed 4 bases from V and 5 bases from J, with 13 bases in between. The CDR3 loop reads CASSSEGTHNSPLHF. CDR3 coding DNA: TGTGCCAGCAGCTCAGAGGGTACCCATAATTCACCCCTCCACTTT.

This clonotype was seen a handful of times. The chain combines TRBV3-1 with TRBJ2-1; weak D call: TRBD1 (6 bases). The CDR3 loop spans 15 amino acids. Deletions cut 4 bases from V and 4 bases from J, with 14 bases between. Looked up from germline, CDR1 is LGHDT and CDR2 is YNNKEL (reference sequence). CDR3 sequence reads: CASSLRQVEYNEQFF. The CDR3 DNA reads as TGTGCCAGCAGCCTACGACAGGTAGAATACAATGAGCAGTTCTTC.

V and J are TRBV12-3 or TRBV12-4 and TRBJ2-7, with TRBD2 identical over 8 bases. J lost 6 bases, V lost 9 bases, and 13 bases had no gene match. The CDR3 extends over 14 amino acids. Written as DNA, the CDR3 is TGTGCCAGTAGGCCCTCCGGGACTAGTCCCGAGCAGTACTTC. This gives the protein CASRPSGTSPEQYF.